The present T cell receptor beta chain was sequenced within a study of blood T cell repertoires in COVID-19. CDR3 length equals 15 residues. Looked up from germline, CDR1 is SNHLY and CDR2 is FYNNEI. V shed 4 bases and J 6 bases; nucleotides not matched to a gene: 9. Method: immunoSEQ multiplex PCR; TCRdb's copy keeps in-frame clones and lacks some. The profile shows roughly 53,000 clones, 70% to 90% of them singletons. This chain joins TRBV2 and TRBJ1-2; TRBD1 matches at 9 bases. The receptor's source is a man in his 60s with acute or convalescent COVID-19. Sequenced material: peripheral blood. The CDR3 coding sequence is TGTGCCAGCAGTGTTTTTGTCGGGACAGGGAATGGCTACACCTTC. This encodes CASSVFVGTGNGYTF.